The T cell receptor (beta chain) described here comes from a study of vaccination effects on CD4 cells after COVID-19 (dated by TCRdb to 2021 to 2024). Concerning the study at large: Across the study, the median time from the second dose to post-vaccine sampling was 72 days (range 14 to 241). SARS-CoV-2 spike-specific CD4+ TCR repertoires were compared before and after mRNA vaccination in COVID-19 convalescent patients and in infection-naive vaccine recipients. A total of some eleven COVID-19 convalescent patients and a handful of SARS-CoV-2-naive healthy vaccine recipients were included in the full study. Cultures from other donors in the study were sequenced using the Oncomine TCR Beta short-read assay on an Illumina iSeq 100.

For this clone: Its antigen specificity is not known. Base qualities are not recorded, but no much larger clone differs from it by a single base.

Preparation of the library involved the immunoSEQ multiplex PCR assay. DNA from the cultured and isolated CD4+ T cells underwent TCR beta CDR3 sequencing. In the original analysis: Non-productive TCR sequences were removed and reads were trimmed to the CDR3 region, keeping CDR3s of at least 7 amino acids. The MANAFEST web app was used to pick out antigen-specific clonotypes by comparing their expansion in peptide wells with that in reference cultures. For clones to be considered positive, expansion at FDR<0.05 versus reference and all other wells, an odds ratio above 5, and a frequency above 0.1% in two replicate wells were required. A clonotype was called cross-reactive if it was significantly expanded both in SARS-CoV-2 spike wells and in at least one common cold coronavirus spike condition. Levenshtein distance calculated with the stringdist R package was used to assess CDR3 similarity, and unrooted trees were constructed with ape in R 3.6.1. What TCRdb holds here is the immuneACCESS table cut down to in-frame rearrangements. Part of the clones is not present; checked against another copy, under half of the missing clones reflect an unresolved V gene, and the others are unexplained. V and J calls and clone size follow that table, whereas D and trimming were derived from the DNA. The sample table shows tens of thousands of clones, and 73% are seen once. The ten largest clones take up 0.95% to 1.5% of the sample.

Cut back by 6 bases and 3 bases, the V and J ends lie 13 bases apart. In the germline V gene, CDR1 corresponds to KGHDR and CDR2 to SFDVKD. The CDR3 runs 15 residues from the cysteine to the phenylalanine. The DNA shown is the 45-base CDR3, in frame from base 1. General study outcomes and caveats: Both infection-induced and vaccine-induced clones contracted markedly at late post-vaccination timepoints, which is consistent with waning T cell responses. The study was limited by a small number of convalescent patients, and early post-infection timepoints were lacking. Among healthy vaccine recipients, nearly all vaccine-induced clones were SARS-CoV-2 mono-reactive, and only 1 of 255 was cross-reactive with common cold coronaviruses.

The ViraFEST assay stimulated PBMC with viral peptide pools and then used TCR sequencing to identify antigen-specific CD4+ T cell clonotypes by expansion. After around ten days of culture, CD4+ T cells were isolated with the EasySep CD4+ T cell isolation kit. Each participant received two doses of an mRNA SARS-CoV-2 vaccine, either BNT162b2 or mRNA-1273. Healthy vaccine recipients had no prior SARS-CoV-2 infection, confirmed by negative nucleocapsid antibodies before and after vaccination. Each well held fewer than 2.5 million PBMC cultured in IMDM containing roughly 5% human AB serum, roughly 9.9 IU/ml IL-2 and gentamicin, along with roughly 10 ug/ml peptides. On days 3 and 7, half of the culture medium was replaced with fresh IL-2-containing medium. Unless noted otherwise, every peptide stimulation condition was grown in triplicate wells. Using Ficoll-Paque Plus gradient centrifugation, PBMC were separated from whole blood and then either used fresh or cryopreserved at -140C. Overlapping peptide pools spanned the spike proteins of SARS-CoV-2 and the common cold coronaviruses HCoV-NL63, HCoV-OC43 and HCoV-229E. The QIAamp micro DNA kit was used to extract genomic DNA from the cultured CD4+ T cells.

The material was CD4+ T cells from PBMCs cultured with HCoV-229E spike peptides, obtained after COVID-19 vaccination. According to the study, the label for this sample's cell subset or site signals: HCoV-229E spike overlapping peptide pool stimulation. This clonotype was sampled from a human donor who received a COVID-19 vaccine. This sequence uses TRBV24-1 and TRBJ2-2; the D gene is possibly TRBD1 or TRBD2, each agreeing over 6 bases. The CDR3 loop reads CATSRGGPYTGELFF. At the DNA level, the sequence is TGTGCCACCAGTCGAGGGGGGCCGTACACCGGGGAGCTGTTTTTT.